This entry lists 13 T cell receptor beta chains sequenced from one sample in a study of blood T cells in healthy people across ages. Using a J-beta primer mix together with a sample-barcoded 5' primer, a second PCR was run for roughly 7 to 12 cycles. TCRdb processed the 5' RACE reads anew with MiXCR; each CDR3 protein has one entry. The profile shows about 1.6 million distinct CDR3 sequences, approximately 32% of them singletons. The sample comprised blood. These receptors originate from a woman aged 30 to 39 in good health.

J is TRBJ1-1 and V is TRBV7-2, with D possibly being TRBD1 (5 bases). The length of the CDR3 is 14 residues. CDR1 and CDR2 (germline): SGHTA, FQGNSA. V was trimmed by 4 bases and J by 3 bases, leaving 12 bases between them. CDR3 loop: CASSSDSYYTEAFF. CDR3 nucleotide sequence: TGTGCCAGCAGCTCAGACAGCTATTACACTGAAGCTTTCTTT.

On this clonotype: Sequence at one end of the junction differs from germline and may be a read error. The chain's CDR3 is CATSRGVNSYELYF. The CDR3 DNA follows: TGTGCCACCAGTCGAGGGGTAAACTCCTACGAGCTGTACTTC. V is TRBV15 and J is TRBJ2-7; D possibly matches TRBD1 or TRBD2 (5 bases each). This CDR3 has 14 amino acids. The germline gives CDR1 LNHNV, CDR2 YYDKDF (reference sequence).

This clonotype was seen ten or more times. The chain links TRBV4-1 to TRBJ1-4, with 9 bases matching TRBD1. CDR3 length: 17 residues. Trimming removed 1 base from V and 7 bases from J; junction bases left unmatched: 10. From germline, CDR1 is MGHRA and CDR2 YSYEKL. The CDR3 sequence is CASSQGTGGRGSEKLFF. Written as DNA, the CDR3 is TGCGCCAGCAGCCAAGGAACAGGGGGCCGAGGTAGTGAAAAACTGTTTTTT.

The rearrangement uses TRBV30 and TRBJ2-3; 8 nucleotides match TRBD2. In germline, CDR1 is GTSNPN, CDR2 SVGIG (reference sequence). The CDR3 is 13 amino acids. The junction had 3 bases not matched to a gene; V was cut back by 5 bases and J by 2 bases. The CDR3 region is CAWVAGTTDTQYF. CDR3 nucleotides: TGTGCCTGGGTAGCGGGAACCACAGATACGCAGTATTTT. Variable domain in full (rest from reference TRBV30 and TRBJ2-3): SQTIHQWPATLVQPVGSPLSLECTVEGTSNPNLYWYRQAAGRGLQLLFYSVGIGQISSEVPQNLSASRPQDRQFILSSKKLLLSDSGFYLCAWVAGTTDTQYFGPGTRLTVL.

This clonotype has a single count. This sequence joins TRBV6-6 and TRBJ2-1; TRBD2 matches at 9 bases. The V gene's germline CDR1 is MNHNY and CDR2 SVGAGI (reference sequence). The junction had 6 bases not matched to a gene; V was cut back by 5 bases and J by 4 bases. The CDR3 is 15 amino acids. CDR3 loop: CASSLSGRKYNEQFF. The DNA of the CDR3 is TGTGCCAGCAGTCTCAGCGGGAGGAAATACAATGAGCAGTTCTTC.

This clonotype showed up many times. One end of the junction fails to match germline, which may point to a read error. The chain carries TRBV5-1 and TRBJ1-5, with 8 bases lining up with TRBD1. The CDR3 has 15 residues. Germline CDR1 SGHRS, CDR2 YFSETQ. CDR3 loop: CASSLGGQGNQPQHF. CDR3 nucleotides: TGTGCCAGCAGCTTAGGGGGACAGGGCAATCAGCCCCAGCATTTT.

This clonotype was recorded a few times. The chain carries TRBV20-1 and TRBJ1-2; 11 positions agree with TRBD1. The CDR3 extends over 16 amino acids. Germline V gene data show CDR1 as DFQATT and CDR2 as SNEGSKA (reference sequence). V was clipped by 0 bases and J by 6 bases; unmatched bases: 9. The chain's CDR3 is CSARDPDRGHVNGYTF. The CDR3 nucleotides read TGCAGTGCTAGAGACCCGGACAGGGGGCACGTCAATGGCTACACCTTC.

CDR3 amino acids: CATSSLPGPGSEAFF. In nucleotides, the CDR3 is TGTGCCACCAGCAGTCTTCCGGGGCCTGGATCTGAAGCTTTCTTT. J is TRBJ1-1 and V is TRBV15, with D possibly matching TRBD1 (5 bases). The V and J ends lost 3 bases and 6 bases respectively, with 17 bases between them. The germline V gene has CDR1 LNHNV and CDR2 YYDKDF (reference sequence). This CDR3 comprises 15 residues.

Notes on this clonotype: Given a much more abundant clone one base away, this may be a read error. The rearrangement links TRBV7-9 to TRBJ2-5; 9 bases line up with TRBD1. The J call may be faulty, since TRBJ2-7 better matches the DNA end. Per the germline V gene, CDR1 is SEHNR and CDR2 is FQNEAQ (reference sequence). The CDR3 is 14 amino acids. The CDR3 DNA reads as TGTGCCGGCACCTCGGACAGGGGCCCCTACGAGCAGTACTTC. As protein: CAGTSDRGPYEQYF.

In this sample, this clonotype turned up once. J is TRBJ2-6 and V is TRBV30, with D perhaps assigned TRBD1 or TRBD2 (5 bases each). V shed 0 bases and J shed 0 bases, with 9 bases lying between them. Germline V gene sequence: CDR1 GTSNPN, CDR2 SVGIG (reference sequence). CDR3 length equals 16 residues. The CDR3 DNA follows: TGTGCCTGGAGTGTATTCGGGACCTCTGGGGCCAACGTCCTGACTTTC. Protein product: CAWSVFGTSGANVLTF.

This clonotype was recorded a few times. The chain employs TRBV9 and TRBJ2-1; D gene uncertain. Germline-derived CDR1 and CDR2 are SGDLS and YYNGEE. The CDR3 loop spans 11 amino acids. V was clipped by 3 bases and J by 10 bases, with 8 bases between them. The CDR3 reads CASSGPGEQFF. The CDR3, as DNA: TGTGCCAGCAGCGGCCCTGGCGAGCAGTTCTTC.

The chain links TRBV12-3 or TRBV12-4 to TRBJ2-5; 7 bases fit TRBD1. The V segment lost 5 bases and the J segment 12 bases; nucleotides outside the gene matches: 6. This CDR3 contains 11 residues. The CDR3 region is CASSPGTAEYF. The CDR3, as DNA: TGTGCCAGCAGTCCAGGGACAGCTGAGTACTTC.

The V gene is TRBV5-6, the J gene TRBJ2-2; TRBD2 might be the D (5 bases). Trimming left V 3 bases short and J 5 bases short, with 11 bases between. CDR3 length: 14 residues. The germline V gene encodes CDR1 SGHDT and CDR2 YYEEEE. Here the CDR3 reads CASSSSPGTGELFF. For the CDR3, the DNA is TGTGCCAGCAGCTCGAGTCCGGGGACCGGGGAGCTGTTTTTT.